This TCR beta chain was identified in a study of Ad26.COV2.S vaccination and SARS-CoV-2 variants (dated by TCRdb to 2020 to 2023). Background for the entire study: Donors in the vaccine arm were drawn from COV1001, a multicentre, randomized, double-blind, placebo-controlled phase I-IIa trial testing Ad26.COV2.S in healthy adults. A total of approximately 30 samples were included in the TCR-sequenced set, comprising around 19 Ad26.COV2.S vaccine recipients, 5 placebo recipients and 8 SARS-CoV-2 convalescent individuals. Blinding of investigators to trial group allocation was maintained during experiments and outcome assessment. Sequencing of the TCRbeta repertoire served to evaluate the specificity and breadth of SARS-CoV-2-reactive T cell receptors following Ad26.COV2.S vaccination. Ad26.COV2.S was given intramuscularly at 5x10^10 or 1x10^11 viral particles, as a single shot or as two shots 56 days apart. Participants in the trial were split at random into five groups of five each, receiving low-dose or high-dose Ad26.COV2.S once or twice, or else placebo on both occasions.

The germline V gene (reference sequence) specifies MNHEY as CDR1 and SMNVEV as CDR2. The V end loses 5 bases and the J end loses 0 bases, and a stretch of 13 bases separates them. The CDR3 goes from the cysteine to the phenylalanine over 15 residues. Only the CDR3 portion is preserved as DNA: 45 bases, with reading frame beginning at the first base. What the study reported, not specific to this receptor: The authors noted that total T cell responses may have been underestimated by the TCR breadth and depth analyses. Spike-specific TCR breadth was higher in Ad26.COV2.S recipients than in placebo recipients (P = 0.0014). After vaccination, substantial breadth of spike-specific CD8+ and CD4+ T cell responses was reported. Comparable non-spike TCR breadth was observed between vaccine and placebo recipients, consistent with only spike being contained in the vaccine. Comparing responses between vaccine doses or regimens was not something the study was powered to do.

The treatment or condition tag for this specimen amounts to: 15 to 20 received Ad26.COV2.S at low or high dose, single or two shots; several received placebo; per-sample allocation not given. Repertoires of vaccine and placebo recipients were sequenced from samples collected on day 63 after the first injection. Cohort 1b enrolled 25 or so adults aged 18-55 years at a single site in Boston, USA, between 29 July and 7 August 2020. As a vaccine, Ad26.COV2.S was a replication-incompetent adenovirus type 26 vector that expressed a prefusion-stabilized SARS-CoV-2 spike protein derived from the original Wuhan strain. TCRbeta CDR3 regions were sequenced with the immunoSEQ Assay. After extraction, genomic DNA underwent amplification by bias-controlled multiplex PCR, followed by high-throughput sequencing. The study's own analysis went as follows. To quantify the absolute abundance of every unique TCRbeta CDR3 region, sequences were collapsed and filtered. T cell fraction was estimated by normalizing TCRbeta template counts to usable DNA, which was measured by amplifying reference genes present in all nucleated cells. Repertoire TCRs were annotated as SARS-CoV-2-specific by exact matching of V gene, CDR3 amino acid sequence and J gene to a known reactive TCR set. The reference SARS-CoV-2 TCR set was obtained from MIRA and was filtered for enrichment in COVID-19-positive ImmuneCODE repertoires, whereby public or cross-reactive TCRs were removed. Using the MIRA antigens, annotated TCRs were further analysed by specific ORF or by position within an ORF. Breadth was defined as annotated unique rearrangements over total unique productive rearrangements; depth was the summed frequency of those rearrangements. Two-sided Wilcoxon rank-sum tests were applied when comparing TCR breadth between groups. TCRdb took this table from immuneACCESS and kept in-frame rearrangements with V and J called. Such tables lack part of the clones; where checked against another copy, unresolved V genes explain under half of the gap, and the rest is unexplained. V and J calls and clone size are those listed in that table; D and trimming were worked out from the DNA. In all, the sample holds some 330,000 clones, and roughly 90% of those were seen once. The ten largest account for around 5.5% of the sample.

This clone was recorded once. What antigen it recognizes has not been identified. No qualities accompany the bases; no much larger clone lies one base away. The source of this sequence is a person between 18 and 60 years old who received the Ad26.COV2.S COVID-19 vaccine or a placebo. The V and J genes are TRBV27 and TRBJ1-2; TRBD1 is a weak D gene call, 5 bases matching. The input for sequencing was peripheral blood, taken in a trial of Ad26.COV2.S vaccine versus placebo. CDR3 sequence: CASSIKQDSNYGYTF. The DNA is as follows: TGTGCCAGCAGTATTAAACAGGATTCTAACTATGGCTACACCTTC.